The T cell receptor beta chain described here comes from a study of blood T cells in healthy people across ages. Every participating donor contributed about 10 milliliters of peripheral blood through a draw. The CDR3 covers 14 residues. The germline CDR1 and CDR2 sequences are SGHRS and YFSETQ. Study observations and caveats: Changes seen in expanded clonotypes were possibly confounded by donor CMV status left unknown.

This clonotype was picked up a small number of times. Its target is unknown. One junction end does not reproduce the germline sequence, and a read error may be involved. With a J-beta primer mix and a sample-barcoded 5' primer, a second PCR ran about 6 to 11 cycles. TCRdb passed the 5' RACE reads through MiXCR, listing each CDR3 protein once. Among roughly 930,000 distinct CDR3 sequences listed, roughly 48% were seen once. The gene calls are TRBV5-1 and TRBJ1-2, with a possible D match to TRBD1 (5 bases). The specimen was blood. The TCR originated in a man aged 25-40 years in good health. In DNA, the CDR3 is TGTGCCAGCAGTCCGACCGGGGGGGACTATGGCTACACCTTC. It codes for CASSPTGGDYGYTF.